Listed below are T cell receptor beta chains from one sample, sequenced in a study of T cells in pancreatic ductal adenocarcinoma. Profiled with immunoSEQ multiplex PCR; TCRdb holds only in-frame clones, not every one. The sample lists about 100,000 clones; roughly 96% were seen once. The material sequenced was PBMCs. These receptors were obtained from a human donor with pancreatic ductal adenocarcinoma. The CDR3 runs from the conserved cysteine through the conserved F or W. Fields, in order: D gene, clone size, V gene, J gene, CDR3 protein, CDR3 DNA. The D gene is left open where the match is weak. Only some rows state a clone size, as once, few, many or a class for expanded clones.

D: TRBD1
size: NA
V: TRBV28
J: TRBJ2-7
CDR3: CASTIWGQGSYEQYF
DNA: TGTGCCAGCACTATCTGGGGACAGGGGAGCTACGAGCAGTACTTC

D: TRBD1
size: NA
V: TRBV5-1
J: TRBJ2-7
CDR3: CASSPAGTGSSYEQYF
DNA: TGCGCCAGCAGCCCGGCAGGGACAGGCAGTTCTTACGAGCAGTACTTC

D: TRBD2
size: NA
V: TRBV5-5
J: TRBJ2-1
CDR3: CASMGESVGLAGDGEQFF
DNA: TGTGCCAGCATGGGGGAAAGTGTGGGACTAGCGGGAGACGGTGAGCAGTTCTTC

D: TRBD2
size: NA
V: TRBV5-1
J: TRBJ2-3
CDR3: CASRSLSSGRAGPDTQYF
DNA: TGCGCCAGCAGGTCCCTGTCGAGCGGGAGGGCCGGTCCAGATACGCAGTATTTT

D: TRBD2
size: once
V: TRBV18
J: TRBJ2-1
CDR3: CASSPRASGGDNEQFF
DNA: TGTGCCAGCTCACCGCGGGCTAGCGGAGGGGACAATGAGCAGTTCTTC

D: NA
size: once
V: TRBV4-3
J: TRBJ1-5
CDR3: CASSQVSRGRVRPQHF
DNA: TGCGCCAGCAGCCAAGTTAGCAGGGGAAGGGTCCGGCCCCAGCATTTT

D: NA
size: few
V: TRBV28
J: TRBJ1-1
CDR3: CASRKTGEAFF
DNA: TGTGCCAGCAGAAAGACAGGTGAAGCTTTCTTT

D: TRBD1
size: NA
V: TRBV6-5
J: TRBJ1-5
CDR3: CASSYSQGAWPQHF
DNA: TGTGCCAGCAGTTATTCCCAGGGGGCCTGGCCCCAGCATTTT

D: TRBD1
size: NA
V: TRBV28
J: TRBJ1-2
CDR3: CASSSPTGDYGYTF
DNA: TGTGCCAGCAGTTCCCCTACAGGGGACTATGGCTACACCTTC

D: NA
size: once
V: TRBV2
J: TRBJ1-4
CDR3: CASSQQGTNEKLFF
DNA: TGTGCCAGCAGCCAACAGGGAACTAATGAAAAACTGTTTTTT

D: TRBD1
size: NA
V: TRBV5-4
J: TRBJ2-5
CDR3: CASSFQGAQETQYF
DNA: TGTGCCAGCAGCTTCCAGGGGGCACAAGAGACCCAGTACTTC

D: TRBD1
size: NA
V: TRBV23-1
J: TRBJ1-5
CDR3: CASSQKLLTGGREYSNQPQHF
DNA: TGCGCCAGCAGTCAAAAATTACTAACAGGGGGCCGGGAATATAGCAATCAGCCCCAGCATTTT

D: TRBD1
size: NA
V: TRBV7-2
J: TRBJ2-7
CDR3: CASSITGGYEQYF
DNA: TGTGCCAGCAGCATCACAGGGGGCTACGAGCAGTACTTC

D: TRBD2
size: NA
V: TRBV13
J: TRBJ2-2
CDR3: CASSGRLAGVDTGELFF
DNA: TGTGCCAGCAGCGGCAGACTAGCGGGAGTCGACACCGGGGAGCTGTTTTTT

D: TRBD2
size: NA
V: TRBV29-1
J: TRBJ2-3
CDR3: CSVEPSGVTDTQYF
DNA: TGCAGCGTTGAGCCTAGCGGGGTCACAGATACGCAGTATTTT

D: NA
size: NA
V: TRBV28
J: TRBJ2-5
CDR3: CASSTAGTWGTQYF
DNA: TGTGCCAGCAGTACTGCAGGGACATGGGGGACCCAGTACTTC

D: TRBD2
size: NA
V: TRBV4-1
J: TRBJ2-7
CDR3: CASSQDSGRTYEQYF
DNA: TGCGCCAGCAGCCAAGATAGCGGGAGGACCTACGAGCAGTACTTC

D: TRBD2
size: NA
V: TRBV11-3
J: TRBJ2-5
CDR3: CAILSGRAGVWETQYF
DNA: TGTGCCATCCTTAGCGGGAGGGCCGGTGTATGGGAGACCCAGTACTTC

D: TRBD1
size: NA
V: TRBV6-5
J: TRBJ1-5
CDR3: CASREGGPNQPQHF
DNA: TGTGCCAGCCGTGAAGGGGGCCCCAATCAGCCCCAGCATTTT

D: TRBD2
size: NA
V: TRBV5-1
J: TRBJ2-2
CDR3: CASSLSGANTGELFF
DNA: TGCGCCAGCAGCTTAAGCGGGGCAAACACCGGGGAGCTGTTTTTT

D: NA
size: NA
V: TRBV27
J: TRBJ1-2
CDR3: CASSYSLRGVYGYTF
DNA: TGTGCCAGCAGTTATTCTCTCCGGGGGGTCTATGGCTACACCTTC

D: TRBD2
size: NA
V: TRBV18
J: TRBJ2-3
CDR3: CASSPQGLAGVRDTQYF
DNA: TGTGCCAGCTCACCACAGGGGCTAGCGGGGGTTCGAGATACGCAGTATTTT

D: TRBD2
size: NA
V: TRBV6-5
J: TRBJ2-7
CDR3: CASSYVRRLAGYEQYF
DNA: TGTGCCAGCAGTTACGTCAGGAGACTAGCCGGCTACGAGCAGTACTTC

D: NA
size: NA
V: TRBV19
J: TRBJ1-4
CDR3: CASYGQGREKLFF
DNA: TGTGCCAGTTATGGGCAGGGGCGAGAAAAACTGTTTTTT

D: NA
size: NA
V: TRBV28
J: TRBJ2-2
CDR3: CASKEFLGSVTGELFF
DNA: TGTGCCAGCAAAGAATTCTTGGGGAGTGTCACCGGGGAGCTGTTTTTT

D: TRBD2
size: NA
V: TRBV10-2
J: TRBJ2-1
CDR3: CASRDYPTSGTSYNEQFF
DNA: TGCGCCAGCCGAGACTACCCAACTAGCGGAACCTCCTACAATGAGCAGTTCTTC

D: TRBD2
size: NA
V: TRBV6-5
J: TRBJ2-7
CDR3: CASSYGGGLYEQYF
DNA: TGTGCCAGCAGTTACGGGGGAGGGCTCTACGAGCAGTACTTC

D: NA
size: NA
V: TRBV19
J: TRBJ2-3
CDR3: CASSMDRFTDTQYF
DNA: TGTGCCAGTAGTATGGACAGATTCACAGATACGCAGTATTTT

D: TRBD1
size: once
V: TRBV11-3
J: TRBJ1-2
CDR3: CASSPGGADGYTF
DNA: TGTGCCAGCAGCCCAGGGGGCGCTGACGGCTACACCTTC

D: NA
size: NA
V: TRBV28
J: TRBJ1-4
CDR3: CASSPTGTSGEKLFF
DNA: TGTGCCAGCAGTCCTACAGGGACCAGCGGTGAAAAACTGTTTTTT

D: NA
size: few
V: TRBV6-1
J: TRBJ2-7
CDR3: CASSALSQGSEQYF
DNA: TGTGCCAGCAGTGCTCTTTCACAGGGTAGCGAGCAGTACTTC

D: TRBD2
size: NA
V: TRBV7-8
J: TRBJ2-7
CDR3: CASSQRLAGGMYEQYF
DNA: TGTGCCAGCAGCCAACGACTAGCGGGAGGAATGTACGAGCAGTACTTC

D: NA
size: NA
V: TRBV19
J: TRBJ1-1
CDR3: CASMAGQNTEAFF
DNA: TGTGCCAGTATGGCAGGGCAGAACACTGAAGCTTTCTTT

D: TRBD1
size: NA
V: TRBV28
J: TRBJ2-5
CDR3: CASRPTGGGRRGETQYF
DNA: TGTGCCAGCAGGCCAACAGGGGGTGGGAGGAGGGGAGAGACCCAGTACTTC

D: TRBD2
size: once
V: TRBV11-2
J: TRBJ2-1
CDR3: CASSPGLAGRWGNEQFF
DNA: TGTGCCAGCAGCCCCGGACTAGCGGGAAGGTGGGGCAATGAGCAGTTCTTC

D: TRBD1
size: once
V: TRBV5-5
J: TRBJ1-2
CDR3: CASSPTGDPTYGYTF
DNA: TGTGCCAGCAGCCCGACAGGGGACCCCACCTATGGCTACACCTTC

D: TRBD1
size: NA
V: TRBV4-3
J: TRBJ1-2
CDR3: CASSQGEPGQGYGYTF
DNA: TGCGCCAGCAGCCAAGGAGAACCGGGACAGGGCTATGGCTACACCTTC

D: NA
size: NA
V: TRBV6-1
J: TRBJ1-1
CDR3: CASSSPTHTEAFF
DNA: TGTGCCAGCAGTTCTCCGACACACACTGAAGCTTTCTTT

D: NA
size: NA
V: TRBV11-2
J: TRBJ2-5
CDR3: CASSLEGGQQTDEYF
DNA: TGTGCCAGCAGCTTAGAGGGGGGGCAGCAAACGGACGAATACTTC

D: TRBD2
size: NA
V: TRBV5-1
J: TRBJ2-1
CDR3: CASSSGTSTPHEQFF
DNA: TGCGCCAGCAGCTCCGGGACTAGCACCCCCCATGAGCAGTTCTTC

D: TRBD1
size: NA
V: TRBV10-3
J: TRBJ2-5
CDR3: CAISEAGGQETQYF
DNA: TGTGCCATCAGTGAGGCAGGGGGTCAAGAGACCCAGTACTTC

D: NA
size: NA
V: TRBV7-9
J: TRBJ1-2
CDR3: CASSNKDRANYGYTF
DNA: TGTGCCAGCAGCAACAAGGACAGAGCTAACTATGGCTACACCTTC

D: TRBD1
size: NA
V: TRBV27
J: TRBJ1-2
CDR3: CASSSMDRANGYTF
DNA: TGTGCCAGCAGTTCCATGGACAGGGCTAACGGCTACACCTTC

D: NA
size: NA
V: TRBV7-6
J: TRBJ2-3
CDR3: CASSLGYQRTDTQYF
DNA: TGTGCCAGCAGCTTAGGCTATCAAAGAACAGATACGCAGTATTTT

D: NA
size: NA
V: TRBV2
J: TRBJ2-1
CDR3: CASSAGYSYNEQFF
DNA: TGTGCCAGCAGTGCAGGTTACTCCTACAATGAGCAGTTCTTC

D: TRBD1
size: NA
V: TRBV25-1
J: TRBJ1-4
CDR3: CASSPDRVGYWDEKLFF
DNA: TGTGCCAGCAGTCCAGACAGGGTAGGGTACTGGGATGAAAAACTGTTTTTT

D: TRBD2
size: NA
V: TRBV7-9
J: TRBJ2-7
CDR3: CASSPAGLAGRDEQYF
DNA: TGTGCCAGCAGCCCCGCCGGACTAGCGGGACGAGACGAGCAGTACTTC

D: NA
size: NA
V: TRBV9
J: TRBJ2-7
CDR3: CASSPAAGLTSYEQYF
DNA: TGTGCCAGCAGCCCCGCCGCAGGGCTAACCTCCTACGAGCAGTACTTC

D: NA
size: NA
V: TRBV9
J: TRBJ2-3
CDR3: CASSPRVTDTQYF
DNA: TGTGCCAGCAGCCCTCGTGTCACAGATACGCAGTATTTT

D: NA
size: NA
V: TRBV5-1
J: TRBJ1-4
CDR3: CASSLATNEKLFF
DNA: TGCGCCAGCAGCCTAGCCACTAATGAAAAACTGTTTTTT

D: TRBD2
size: NA
V: TRBV10-3
J: TRBJ2-7
CDR3: CASSGGGNYEQYF
DNA: TGTGCCAGCTCCGGCGGGGGGAACTACGAGCAGTACTTC

D: TRBD1
size: NA
V: TRBV5-1
J: TRBJ2-5
CDR3: CASSLETGGRETQYF
DNA: TGCGCCAGCAGCTTGGAGACAGGGGGCCGGGAGACCCAGTACTTC